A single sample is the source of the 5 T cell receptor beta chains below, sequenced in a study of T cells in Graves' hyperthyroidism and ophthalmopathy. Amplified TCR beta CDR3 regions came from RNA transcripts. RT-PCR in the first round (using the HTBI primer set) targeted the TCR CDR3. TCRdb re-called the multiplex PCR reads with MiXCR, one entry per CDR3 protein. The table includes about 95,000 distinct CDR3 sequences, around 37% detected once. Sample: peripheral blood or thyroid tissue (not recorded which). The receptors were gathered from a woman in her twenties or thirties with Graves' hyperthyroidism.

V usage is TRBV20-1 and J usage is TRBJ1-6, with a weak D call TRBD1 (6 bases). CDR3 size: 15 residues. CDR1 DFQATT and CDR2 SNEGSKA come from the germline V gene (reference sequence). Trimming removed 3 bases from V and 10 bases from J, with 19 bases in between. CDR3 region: CSASDAGGANSPLHF. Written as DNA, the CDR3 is TGCAGTGCTAGTGACGCGGGGGGGGCCAACTCACCCCTCCACTTT.

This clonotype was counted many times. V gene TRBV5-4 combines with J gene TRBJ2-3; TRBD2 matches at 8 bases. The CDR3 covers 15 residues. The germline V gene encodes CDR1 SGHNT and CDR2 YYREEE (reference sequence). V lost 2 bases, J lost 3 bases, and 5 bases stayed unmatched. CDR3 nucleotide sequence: TGTGCCAGCAGCTTTGAGGGCGGGAGGACAGATACGCAGTATTTT. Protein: CASSFEGGRTDTQYF. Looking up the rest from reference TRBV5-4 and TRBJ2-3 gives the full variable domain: ETGVTQSPTHLIKTRGQQVTLRCSSQSGHNTVSWYQQALGQGPQFIFQYYREEENGRGNFPPRFSGLQFPNYSSELNVNALELDDSALYLCASSFEGGRTDTQYFGPGTRLTVL.

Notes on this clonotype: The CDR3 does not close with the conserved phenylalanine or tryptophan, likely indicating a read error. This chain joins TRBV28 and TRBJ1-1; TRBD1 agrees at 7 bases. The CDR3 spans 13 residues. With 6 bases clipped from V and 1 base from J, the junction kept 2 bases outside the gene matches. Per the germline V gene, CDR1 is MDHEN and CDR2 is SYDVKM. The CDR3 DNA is TGTGCCAGCAGGAACAGGGGGAACACTGAAGCTTTCCTT. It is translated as CASRNRGNTEAFL.

CDR3 region: CASSHSRSAIENQETQYF. CDR3 bases: TGTGCCAGCAGCCACTCGAGGAGTGCGATCGAAAACCAAGAGACCCAGTACTTC. The chain joins TRBV9 to TRBJ2-5; D is uncertain. This CDR3 has 18 residues. Germline assignment: CDR1 SGDLS and CDR2 YYNGEE. The V and J ends lost 4 bases and 0 bases respectively, with 22 bases between them.

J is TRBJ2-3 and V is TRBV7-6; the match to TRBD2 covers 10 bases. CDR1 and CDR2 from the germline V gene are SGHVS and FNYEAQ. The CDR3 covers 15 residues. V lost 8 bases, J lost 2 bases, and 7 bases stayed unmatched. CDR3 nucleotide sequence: TGTGCCAGCGGACCCAGCGGGAGGGCCACAGATACGCAGTATTTT. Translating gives CASGPSGRATDTQYF.